The 25 T cell receptor beta chains given below trace back to one sample, sequenced in a study of control samples from healthy donors and cancer patients. Libraries were prepared by immunoSEQ multiplex PCR; TCRdb keeps only in-frame clonotypes and omits some of them. The sample yields roughly 170,000 clones, around 92% seen once. The sample was blood. The source is a woman in her thirties or forties in good health.

The CDR3 spells CASSDPLALGLTQYF. As DNA, the CDR3 is TGTGCCAGCAGCGATCCACTAGCGCTTGGCCTGACCCAGTACTTC. J is TRBJ2-5 and V is TRBV6-5; 7 positions agree with TRBD2. Germline loops: CDR1 MNHEY, CDR2 SVGAGI. V dropped 6 bases and J dropped 7; count of bases not matched to a gene: 14. This CDR3 spans 15 amino acids.

V is TRBV7-2 and J is TRBJ2-2; a weak D match, TRBD1 (6 bases). The CDR3 has 19 residues. CDR1 and CDR2 from the germline V gene are SGHTA and FQGNSA. Trimming shortened V by 1 base and J by 0 bases, and 18 bases separated the two germline ends. The CDR3 loop is CASSLGGRTLAANTGELFF. Here the CDR3 DNA reads TGTGCCAGCAGCTTAGGGGGGCGGACCCTGGCAGCGAACACCGGGGAGCTGTTTTTT.

This clone was observed a few times. The chain employs TRBV29-1 and TRBJ1-4; TRBD1 aligns across 7 bases. Per the germline V gene, CDR1 is SQVTM and CDR2 is ANQGSEA. V lost 1 base, J lost 7 bases, and 6 bases stayed unmatched. The CDR3 extends over 14 amino acids. For the CDR3, the DNA is TGCAGCGTTGAAGGAGGGGGCGACAGTGAAAAACTGTTTTTT. Its translation is CSVEGGGDSEKLFF.

The DNA of the CDR3 is TGTGCCAGCAGTGATCTAGGAGGGGAGGGTGCTGAAGCTTTCTTT. It yields the protein CASSDLGGEGAEAFF. The J gene is TRBJ1-1, the V gene TRBV2; D may be TRBD1 (5 bases). The CDR3 is 15 residues long. The germline CDR1 and CDR2 sequences are SNHLY and FYNNEI. V dropped 3 bases and J dropped 6 bases, with 17 bases sitting between them. Together with reference TRBV2 and TRBJ1-1, the CDR3 gives the full variable domain: EPEVTQTPSHQVTQMGQEVILRCVPISNHLYFYWYRQILGQKVEFLVSFYNNEISEKSEIFDDQFSVERPDGSNFTLKIRSTKLEDSAMYFCASSDLGGEGAEAFFGQGTRLTVV.

The chain employs TRBV20-1 and TRBJ1-1, with 10 bases identical to TRBD1. The CDR3 consists of 15 residues. With 3 bases clipped from V and 3 bases from J, the junction kept 7 bases outside the gene matches. Per germline, CDR1 DFQATT and CDR2 SNEGSKA (reference sequence). The CDR3 sequence is CSASPRTGGYTEAFF. The CDR3, as DNA: TGCAGTGCTAGTCCTAGGACAGGGGGGTACACTGAAGCTTTCTTT.

This sequence joins TRBV29-1 and TRBJ1-1, with TRBD1 identical over 7 bases. The CDR3 extends over 11 amino acids. V shed 7 bases and J 3 bases; nucleotides not matched to a gene: 2. CDR1 is SQVTM, CDR2 ANQGSEA, per germline. Written as DNA, the CDR3 is TGCAGCGCCGACAGGGACACTGAAGCTTTCTTT. It yields the protein CSADRDTEAFF.

This clone was seen a single time. The chain employs TRBV5-6 and TRBJ2-2, with D perhaps matching TRBD1 (6 bases). CDR1 is SGHDT and CDR2 is YYEEEE in the germline V gene. V was trimmed by 4 bases and J by 1 base, leaving 17 bases between them. This CDR3 has 17 residues. The chain's CDR3 is CASSPVPQGWNTGELFF. The CDR3 nucleotides are TGTGCCAGCAGCCCCGTGCCACAGGGTTGGAACACCGGGGAGCTGTTTTTT.

The CDR3 coding sequence is TGTGCCAGTAGTATAGCCCGTGGGGGGGGTGGCAACTATGGCTACACCTTC. Translation: CASSIARGGGGNYGYTF. The chain is built from TRBV19 and TRBJ1-2; TRBD1 might be the D (5 bases). Trimming took 1 base from V and 2 from J, leaving 17 bases between them. CDR3 size: 17 residues. The germline V gene has CDR1 LNHDA and CDR2 SQIVND (reference sequence).

The rearrangement links TRBV19 to TRBJ1-2, with a weak D call TRBD1 (6 bases). CDR1 is LNHDA, CDR2 SQIVND, per germline (reference sequence). The CDR3 length is 16 residues. V was shortened by 7 bases and J by 1 base, with 19 bases between the two germline ends. The DNA of the CDR3 is TGTGCCAGTACCATGCTATCCAGACAGGTTAACTATGGCTACACCTTC. Amino acid sequence: CASTMLSRQVNYGYTF.

This clone was counted a single time. J is TRBJ1-6 and V is TRBV5-5; no reliable D call. With 3 bases removed from V and 5 bases from J, the gap between germline ends came to 9 bases. The CDR3 contains 14 residues. Germline assignment: CDR1 SGHKS and CDR2 YYEKEE (reference sequence). The CDR3, as DNA: TGTGCCAGCAGCTCCTGGCCGAATAATTCACCCCTCCACTTT. Translation gives CASSSWPNNSPLHF. Full variable domain (missing parts from reference TRBV5-5 and TRBJ1-6): DAGVTQSPTHLIKTRGQQVTLRCSPISGHKSVSWYQQVLGQGPQFIFQYYEKEERGRGNFPDRFSARQFPNYSSELNVNALLLGDSALYLCASSSWPNNSPLHFGNGTRLTVT.

V is TRBV16 and J is TRBJ1-3; D gene uncertain. The germline gives CDR1 KGHSY, CDR2 FQNENV. The CDR3 totals 16 residues. The V end was cut by 0 bases, the J end by 4 bases, with 13 bases between. In nucleotides, the CDR3 is TGTGCCAGCAGCCAATCAATATCAGGAACCGGAAACACCATATATTTT. Its protein is CASSQSISGTGNTIYF.

In DNA, the CDR3 is TGTGCCAGCAGAATTCAAAGGGACATTTCACCCCCGCTGTTTTTT. Its translation: CASRIQRDISPPLFF. The chain is built from TRBV6-6 and TRBJ1-4; TRBD1 is a possible D gene (6 bases). The CDR3 consists of 15 residues. The V end lost 6 bases, the J end lost 14 bases, and 25 bases lay between the germline ends. The germline CDR1 and CDR2 sequences are MNHNY and SVGAGI (reference sequence).

This chain links TRBV6-1 with TRBJ1-1, with D possibly matching TRBD1 (5 bases). Trimming shortened V by 3 bases and J by 10 bases, and 15 bases separated the two germline ends. Germline V gives CDR1 MNHNS, CDR2 SASEGT. The CDR3 sequence is 13 residues long. As DNA, the CDR3 is TGTGCCAGCAGTGACCGGGGCTTAAAGGGAGCTTTCTTT. Translation: CASSDRGLKGAFF.

The chain has TRBV5-6 and TRBJ1-6, with TRBD1 as a possible D gene (5 bases). This CDR3 is built from 15 residues. Between the trimmed V and J ends, which lost 2 bases and 9 bases, there was a span of 15 bases. Germline V gene sequence: CDR1 SGHDT, CDR2 YYEEEE. The CDR3 region has the DNA TGTGCCAGCAGCTTCGGGGGAGGGGCCGGTTCACCCCTCCACTTT. This codes for CASSFGGGAGSPLHF.

The CDR3 is CASNPYSPGLGTETQYF. As DNA, the CDR3 is TGTGCCAGCAACCCCTACTCCCCGGGACTAGGAACGGAGACCCAGTACTTC. This chain connects TRBV7-9 to TRBJ2-5, with TRBD2 matching 8 bases. The CDR3 has 17 residues. Germline V gives CDR1 SEHNR, CDR2 FQNEAQ (reference sequence). With 7 bases clipped from V and 5 bases from J, the junction kept 18 bases outside the gene matches.

On this clone itself: One junction end disagrees with the germline gene, perhaps due to a read error. The V gene is TRBV4-1, the J gene TRBJ2-2; TRBD2 matches at 8 bases. Germline V gene data show CDR1 as MGHRA and CDR2 as YSYEKL. This CDR3 is 18 amino acids long. The CDR3 reads CARSHAGGRGANTGELFF. The CDR3 DNA sequence: TGCGCCCGCAGCCACGCCGGGGGGCGGGGGGCGAACACCGGGGAGCTGTTTTTT.

The CDR3 spells CASSQAHPPYSGNTIYF. The CDR3 coding sequence is TGTGCCAGCAGCCAAGCCCACCCGCCCTACTCTGGAAACACCATATATTTT. The chain combines TRBV4-2 with TRBJ1-3; D is uncertain. Trimming removed 1 base at V and 0 bases at J, with 13 bases between. The CDR3 is made up of 17 amino acids. Germline assignment: CDR1 LGHNA and CDR2 YNFKEQ.

The J gene is TRBJ2-5, the V gene TRBV7-9, with 9 bases matching TRBD2. The length of the CDR3 is 15 residues. With V trimmed by 1 base and J by 0 bases, 0 bases remained unmatched. CDR1 and CDR2 (germline): SEHNR, FQNEAQ (reference sequence). CDR3 DNA: TGTGCCAGCAGCTTAGGACTAGCGGACCAAGAGACCCAGTACTTC. Amino acid sequence: CASSLGLADQETQYF.

The J gene is TRBJ1-6, the V gene TRBV27, with 10 bases that match TRBD1. After removal of 4 bases from V and 14 bases from J, the junction contained 8 bases not matched to a gene. Germline V gene lookup returns CDR1 MNHEY and CDR2 SMNVEV (reference sequence). This CDR3 is 14 amino acids long. CDR3 coding DNA: TGTGCCAGCAGTTCAGACAGGGGGCTGAGGGCCCTCCACTTT. Encoded protein: CASSSDRGLRALHF.

The chain couples TRBV18 to TRBJ2-6, with D uncertain. The CDR3 contains 16 residues. The germline gives CDR1 KGHSH, CDR2 LQKENI. V lost 6 bases, J lost 0 bases, and 12 bases lay in between. The CDR3: CASSSVWSSGANVLTF. The CDR3 DNA is TGTGCCAGCTCCTCAGTCTGGAGCTCTGGGGCCAACGTCCTGACTTTC. Looking up the rest from reference TRBV18 and TRBJ2-6 gives the full variable domain: NAGVMQNPRHLVRRRGQEARLRCSPMKGHSHVYWYRQLPEEGLKFMVYLQKENIIDESGMPKERFSAEFPKEGPSILRIQQVVRGDSAAYFCASSSVWSSGANVLTFGAGSRLTVL.

The chain links TRBV6-5 to TRBJ2-2; 8 nucleotides agree with TRBD2. The CDR3 length is 14 residues. Looked up from germline, CDR1 is MNHEY and CDR2 is SVGAGI. Trimming cost V 2 bases and J 5 bases; bases outside gene matches: 1. This chain's CDR3 is CASSYRLATGELFF. The CDR3 coding sequence is TGTGCCAGCAGTTACAGACTAGCGACCGGGGAGCTGTTTTTT.

The rearrangement joins TRBV7-9 to TRBJ1-2, with D hard to call. CDR3 size: 12 residues. The V end lost 5 bases, the J end lost 10 bases, and 14 bases lay between the germline ends. The germline gives CDR1 SEHNR, CDR2 FQNEAQ (reference sequence). The CDR3 DNA sequence: TGTGCCAGCAGCGAGTCGACCGCAGACTACACCTTC. This encodes CASSESTADYTF.

V is TRBV7-9 and J is TRBJ2-3; 8 bases are a match to TRBD2. Germline CDR1 SEHNR, CDR2 FQNEAQ (reference sequence). The ends lost 3 bases at V and 1 base at J; junction bases unmatched: 3. The CDR3 spans 15 residues. The CDR3 nucleotides read TGTGCCAGCAGCTTCCCAGCGGGGGGCACAGATACGCAGTATTTT. Translating gives CASSFPAGGTDTQYF. The complete variable domain, with remaining parts taken from reference TRBV7-9 and TRBJ2-3, reads DTGVSQNPRHKITKRGQNVTFRCDPISEHNRLYWYRQTLGQGPEFLTYFQNEAQLEKSRLLSDRFSAERPKGSFSTLEIQRTEQGDSAMYLCASSFPAGGTDTQYFGPGTRLTVL.

This clone was recorded a few times. The chain is built from TRBV4-2 and TRBJ1-1; D not certain. V shed 0 bases and J shed 4 bases, with 9 bases lying between them. The CDR3 sequence is 14 residues long. From germline, CDR1 is LGHNA and CDR2 YNFKEQ. Here the CDR3 DNA reads TGTGCCAGCAGCCAAGACATTCGTCCCACTGAAGCTTTCTTT. Amino acids: CASSQDIRPTEAFF.

This clone was recorded only once. The CDR3 reads CASSSSGGKLFF. The CDR3 region has the DNA TGTGCCAGCAGTTCATCAGGGGGAAAACTGTTTTTT. This chain connects TRBV6-5 to TRBJ1-4; 7 bases fit TRBD1. The germline gives CDR1 MNHEY, CDR2 SVGAGI. The V gene end was trimmed by 4 bases and the J gene end by 10 bases; junction bases not matched to a gene: 3. The CDR3 length is 12 residues.